These 22 T cell receptor beta chains were all obtained from the same sample, sequenced in a study of blood T cell repertoires in COVID-19. Assay: immunoSEQ multiplex PCR; the TCRdb copy retains only in-frame clones and omits some. Here the sample spans 160,000 or so clones, about 80% being singletons. Sequencing was done on a sample of PBMCs or T cells enriched from blood (not recorded which). The receptors here all came from a woman aged 55 to 70 who had recovered from COVID-19.

V usage is TRBV19 and J usage is TRBJ2-3; 9 positions agree with TRBD1. The germline V gene encodes CDR1 LNHDA and CDR2 SQIVND (reference sequence). The V segment lost 5 bases and the J segment 5 bases; nucleotides outside the gene matches: 5. The CDR3 extends over 14 amino acids. DNA for the CDR3: TGTGCCAGTAGTGTACAGGGGGCAGGAGATACGCAGTATTTT. This codes for CASSVQGAGDTQYF. The complete variable domain, with remaining parts taken from reference TRBV19 and TRBJ2-3, reads DGGITQSPKYLFRKEGQNVTLSCEQNLNHDAMYWYRQDPGQGLRLIYYSQIVNDFQKGDIAEGYSVSREKKESFPLTVTSAQKNPTAFYLCASSVQGAGDTQYFGPGTRLTVL.

Here the CDR3 reads CASSDLSGDTQYF. CDR3 in DNA: TGCGCCAGCAGTGACCTCTCAGGAGATACGCAGTATTTT. This chain joins TRBV10-2 and TRBJ2-3, with D uncertain. Germline-derived CDR1 and CDR2 are WSHSY and SAAADI. This CDR3 is 13 amino acids long. Between the trimmed V and J ends, which lost 3 bases and 5 bases, there was a span of 9 bases.

This chain connects TRBV5-6 to TRBJ1-1; D remains unclear. The V end lost 4 bases, the J end lost 1 base, and 14 bases lay between the germline ends. This CDR3 comprises 15 residues. Per germline, CDR1 SGHDT and CDR2 YYEEEE. CDR3 bases: TGTGCCAGCAGCCCTGCTGTGGCGGGGAACACTGAAGCTTTCTTT. Translating gives CASSPAVAGNTEAFF.

The chain is built from TRBV4-1 and TRBJ2-7, with 8 bases that match TRBD2. Germline V gene lookup returns CDR1 MGHRA and CDR2 YSYEKL. The length of the CDR3 is 14 residues. The V segment lost 3 bases and the J segment 6 bases; nucleotides outside the gene matches: 7. The CDR3, as DNA: TGCGCCAGCAGCCACGGCCCCAGCGGGGGCGAGCAGTACTTC. Translated: CASSHGPSGGEQYF.

This clone was recorded many times. The J gene is TRBJ2-1, the V gene TRBV9, with 7 bases fitting TRBD2. The V and J ends lost 2 bases and 8 bases, in that order; junction bases with no gene match: 10. Per germline, CDR1 SGDLS and CDR2 YYNGEE. The CDR3 is 15 residues long. DNA of the CDR3: TGTGCCAGCAGCGTGGGGAGGGCCCAGGGCGATGAGCAGTTCTTC. This encodes CASSVGRAQGDEQFF.

The V and J genes are TRBV7-9 and TRBJ1-3; TRBD1 matches 7 bases. The CDR3 is 16 amino acids. The V segment lost 5 bases and the J segment 0 bases; nucleotides outside the gene matches: 7. The germline gives CDR1 SEHNR, CDR2 FQNEAQ (reference sequence). CDR3 DNA sequence: TGTGCCAGCAGCGGGTCGGGACAGCTCTCTGGAAACACCATATATTTT. As protein: CASSGSGQLSGNTIYF.

The rearrangement uses TRBV29-1 and TRBJ2-7, with D tentatively TRBD1 (6 bases). CDR1 is SQVTM, CDR2 ANQGSEA, per germline. This CDR3 is built from 14 residues. Trimming removed 2 bases at V and 7 bases at J, with 18 bases between. The CDR3 protein is CSVERRGGRGEQYF. The CDR3 DNA follows: TGCAGCGTTGAAAGAAGAGGGGGAAGGGGGGAGCAGTACTTC.

Only a few counts were recorded for this clone. The J gene is TRBJ1-2, the V gene TRBV24-1; 9 bases agree with TRBD1. Trimming took 5 bases from V and 8 from J; bases not matched to a gene: 8. The CDR3 has 14 residues. In germline, CDR1 is KGHDR, CDR2 SFDVKD. CDR3 region: CATSGGQGLQGYTF. For the CDR3, the DNA is TGTGCCACCAGTGGGGGACAGGGATTGCAAGGCTACACCTTC.

V is TRBV19 and J is TRBJ1-6; maybe TRBD1 (6 bases). The CDR3 contains 15 residues. Per germline, CDR1 LNHDA and CDR2 SQIVND (reference sequence). Trimming took 4 bases from V and 2 from J, leaving 9 bases between them. CDR3 residues: CASSNQGTYNSPLHF. The CDR3 region has the DNA TGTGCCAGTAGTAATCAGGGGACCTATAATTCACCCCTCCACTTT.

The DNA for the CDR3 is TGTGCCAGTAGTACTACAGGGGTGGGGCAGCCCCAGCATTTT. Translating it yields CASSTTGVGQPQHF. The rearrangement joins TRBV19 to TRBJ1-5; 7 bases align to TRBD1. The V and J ends lost 4 bases and 7 bases, in that order; junction bases with no gene match: 7. CDR1 LNHDA and CDR2 SQIVND come from the germline V gene (reference sequence). This CDR3 contains 14 residues.

The J gene is TRBJ1-1, the V gene TRBV19; TRBD1 matches at 12 bases. Germline CDR1 LNHDA, CDR2 SQIVND (reference sequence). The J segment lost 12 bases and the V segment lost 3 bases, leaving 11 bases of the junction unmatched. The CDR3 extends over 15 amino acids. The CDR3 is CASSMIPGQGASTFF. DNA of the CDR3: TGTGCCAGTAGTATGATTCCGGGACAGGGGGCATCAACTTTCTTT.

The rearrangement uses TRBV6-5 and TRBJ1-1, with 8 nucleotides matching TRBD1. The CDR3 spans 13 residues. Germline V gives CDR1 MNHEY, CDR2 SVGAGI. V gave up 2 bases and J gave up 7 bases; unmatched junction bases: 3. The CDR3 region has the DNA TGTGCCAGCAGTTACCCGGGACAGGTTGAAGCTTTCTTT. It specifies CASSYPGQVEAFF.

This chain links TRBV24-1 with TRBJ1-4; 7 nucleotides line up with TRBD1. V lost 4 bases, J lost 8 bases, and 9 bases stayed unmatched. This CDR3 is built from 15 residues. CDR1 is KGHDR and CDR2 is SFDVKD in the germline V gene. Written as DNA, the CDR3 is TGTGCCACCAGTGACCCGGACAGGACGGGCGAAAAACTGTTTTTT. Its translation is CATSDPDRTGEKLFF.

This rearrangement joins TRBV11-3 to TRBJ2-3, with 10 bases that match TRBD2. This CDR3 has 18 residues. After removal of 2 bases from V and 1 base from J, the junction contained 9 bases not matched to a gene. The germline V gene has CDR1 SGHNT and CDR2 YENEEA. This CDR3 is CASSLLAGGPLGTDTQYF. In nucleotides, the CDR3 is TGTGCCAGCAGCTTATTAGCGGGGGGCCCCCTTGGCACAGATACGCAGTATTTT.

The chain uses TRBV2 and TRBJ2-5; 9 bases are a match to TRBD2. J gave up 5 bases and V 9 bases, and 13 bases lay outside the gene matches. The CDR3 is 15 amino acids. Looked up from germline, CDR1 is SNHLY and CDR2 is FYNNEI. The chain's CDR3 is CARSGGGAPVETQYF. The CDR3 bases are TGTGCCAGGAGCGGCGGGGGGGCTCCAGTTGAGACCCAGTACTTC.

The table lists this clone with a count of one. The CDR3 spells CASSYVSAGDPSYEQYF. The CDR3 region has the DNA TGTGCCAGCAGTTACGTTTCAGCGGGGGATCCGTCCTACGAGCAGTACTTC. This chain links TRBV6-2 or TRBV6-3 with TRBJ2-7; the match to TRBD2 covers 8 bases. V was clipped by 2 bases and J by 1 base; unmatched bases: 10. The V gene's germline CDR1 is MNHEY and CDR2 SVGEGT. The CDR3 is 17 residues long.

This clone was counted between two and nine times. The CDR3 nucleotides are TGTGCCAGCAGCGCGGGACCGAGCGAGCAGTACTTC. Translating gives CASSAGPSEQYF. The rearrangement uses TRBV25-1 and TRBJ2-7, with D perhaps matching TRBD2 (6 bases). Germline CDR1 reads MGHDK; CDR2 reads SYGVNS. The CDR3 is 12 residues long. V was shortened by 6 bases and J by 6 bases, with 12 bases between the two germline ends.

The gene calls are TRBV30 and TRBJ2-4; TRBD1 matches at 7 bases. Germline CDR1 is GTSNPN and CDR2 is SVGIG (reference sequence). Trimming removed 2 bases from V and 1 base from J; junction bases left unmatched: 5. The CDR3 is made up of 15 amino acids. CDR3 protein: CAWSLTGVAKNIQYF. DNA of the CDR3: TGTGCCTGGAGTCTTACAGGGGTCGCCAAAAACATTCAGTACTTC.

This clone has a single count. CDR3 sequence (DNA): TGCGCCAGCAGCGGGGACAACTATAATTCACCCCTCCACTTT. It codes for CASSGDNYNSPLHF. The chain employs TRBV5-1 and TRBJ1-6, with D possibly being TRBD1 (6 bases). CDR3 length equals 14 residues. Germline V gene data show CDR1 as SGHRS and CDR2 as YFSETQ. V lost 4 bases, J lost 3 bases, and 8 bases lay in between.

This rearrangement joins TRBV21-1 to TRBJ2-3; TRBD1 is the table's D call, not checked against the DNA. TRBV21-1 is given as a pseudogene. CDR3 size: 14 residues. The CDR3 DNA sequence: TGTGCCAGCAGCAAATGGGGGCAAACAGATACGCAGTATTTT. Its protein product is CASSKWGQTDTQYF.

This rearrangement joins TRBV21-1 to TRBJ2-7; TRBD1 reflects the table's D call only, with no check against the DNA. TRBV21-1 is noted as a pseudogene. The CDR3 covers 10 residues. CDR3 amino acids: CARDSYEQYF. The CDR3, as DNA: TGTGCCAGGGACAGCTACGAGCAGTACTTC.

The chain couples TRBV19 to TRBJ2-5, with D unresolved. Germline CDR1 reads LNHDA; CDR2 reads SQIVND (reference sequence). V gave up 9 bases and J gave up 3 bases, with 17 bases separating them. CDR3 length equals 14 residues. In DNA, the CDR3 is TGTGCCAGAAACATGGCCGTCAGGAAAGAGACCCAGTACTTC. Translating gives CARNMAVRKETQYF.